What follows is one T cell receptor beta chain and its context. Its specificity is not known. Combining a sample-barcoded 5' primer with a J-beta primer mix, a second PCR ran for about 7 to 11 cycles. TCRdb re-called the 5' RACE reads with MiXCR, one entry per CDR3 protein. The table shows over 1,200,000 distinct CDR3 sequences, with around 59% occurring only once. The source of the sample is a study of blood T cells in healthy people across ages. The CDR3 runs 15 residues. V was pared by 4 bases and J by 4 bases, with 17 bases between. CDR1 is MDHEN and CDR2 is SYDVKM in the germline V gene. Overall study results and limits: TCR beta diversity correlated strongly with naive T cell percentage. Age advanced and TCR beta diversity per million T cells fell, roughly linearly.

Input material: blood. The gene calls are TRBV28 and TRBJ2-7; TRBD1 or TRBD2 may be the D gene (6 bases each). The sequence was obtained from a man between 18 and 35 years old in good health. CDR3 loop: CASSSQLGGFYEQYF. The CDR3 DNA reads TGTGCCAGCAGTTCCCAGTTGGGGGGCTTTTACGAGCAGTACTTC.